The sequence of this T cell receptor beta chain was determined in a study of early T cells in non-severe SARS-CoV-2 infection. As for the study in general: Sequenced material consisted of bulk RNA (from unsorted whole blood), and chains were unpaired.

Germline V gives CDR1 MNHEY, CDR2 SVGAGI. With 5 bases clipped from V and 11 bases from J, the junction kept 10 bases outside the gene matches. This CDR3 is built from 14 residues. This clonotype was detected a few times. TCRdb analysed the 5' RACE reads with MiXCR anew, one entry per CDR3 protein. The sample lists tens of thousands of distinct CDR3 sequences; roughly 16% were seen once. Here the sequenced sample was whole blood, taken at baseline. The origin of this receptor is an adult who was a healthcare worker with PCR-confirmed SARS-CoV-2 infection or an uninfected control (not recorded which). The chain is built from TRBV6-5 and TRBJ2-1; 9 bases are shared with TRBD2. In DNA form, the CDR3 reads TGTGCCAGCAGTCAAGGACTAGCGTACGAGAAGCAGTTCTTC. It encodes CASSQGLAYEKQFF.